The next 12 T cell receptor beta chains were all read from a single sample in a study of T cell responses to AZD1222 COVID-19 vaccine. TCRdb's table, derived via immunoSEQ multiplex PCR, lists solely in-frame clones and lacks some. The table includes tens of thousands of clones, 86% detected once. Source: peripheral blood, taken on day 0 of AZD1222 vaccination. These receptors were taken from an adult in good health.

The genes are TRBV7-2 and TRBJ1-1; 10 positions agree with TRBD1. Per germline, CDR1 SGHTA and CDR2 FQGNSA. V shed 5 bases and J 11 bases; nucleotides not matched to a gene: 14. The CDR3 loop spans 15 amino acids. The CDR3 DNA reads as TGTGCCAGCAGCCAAGCGGGACAGGGGACTGATGTGGCTTTCTTT. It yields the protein CASSQAGQGTDVAFF.

The CDR3 loop reads CASSSTPLGGSNEQFF. In DNA form, the CDR3 reads TGCGCCAGCAGCTCGACCCCCCTTGGCGGGAGTAATGAGCAGTTCTTC. This chain uses TRBV5-1 with TRBJ2-1; 7 nucleotides agree with TRBD2. The length of the CDR3 is 16 residues. Germline loops: CDR1 SGHRS, CDR2 YFSETQ. The V segment lost 3 bases and the J segment 7 bases; nucleotides outside the gene matches: 13.

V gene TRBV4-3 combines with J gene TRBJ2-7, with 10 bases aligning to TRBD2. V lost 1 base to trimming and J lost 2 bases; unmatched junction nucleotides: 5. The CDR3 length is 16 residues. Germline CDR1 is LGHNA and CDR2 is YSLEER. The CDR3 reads CASSQAPTSGTYEQYF. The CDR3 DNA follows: TGCGCCAGCAGCCAAGCCCCCACTAGCGGGACCTACGAGCAGTACTTC.

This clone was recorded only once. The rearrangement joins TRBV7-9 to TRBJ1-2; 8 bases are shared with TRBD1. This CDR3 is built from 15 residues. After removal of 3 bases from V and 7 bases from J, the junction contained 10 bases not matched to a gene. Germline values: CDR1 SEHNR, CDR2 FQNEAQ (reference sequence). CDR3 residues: CASSLPDREVGGYTF. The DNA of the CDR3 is TGTGCCAGCAGCTTGCCGGACAGGGAAGTCGGTGGCTACACCTTC.

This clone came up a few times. CDR3 protein: CASSFVSADTGELFF. The CDR3 bases are TGTGCCAGCAGCTTTGTTTCGGCGGATACCGGGGAGCTGTTTTTT. The rearrangement joins TRBV11-3 to TRBJ2-2, with D uncertain. The CDR3 is made up of 15 amino acids. V gave up 3 bases and J gave up 5 bases, with 13 bases separating them. Looked up from germline, CDR1 is SGHNT and CDR2 is YENEEA.

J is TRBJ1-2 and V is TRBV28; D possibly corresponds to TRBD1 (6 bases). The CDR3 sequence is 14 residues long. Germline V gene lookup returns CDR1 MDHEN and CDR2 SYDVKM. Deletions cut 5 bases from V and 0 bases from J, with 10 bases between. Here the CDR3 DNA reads TGTGCCAGCAGTATACAGGGCCCTAACTATGGCTACACCTTC. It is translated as CASSIQGPNYGYTF.

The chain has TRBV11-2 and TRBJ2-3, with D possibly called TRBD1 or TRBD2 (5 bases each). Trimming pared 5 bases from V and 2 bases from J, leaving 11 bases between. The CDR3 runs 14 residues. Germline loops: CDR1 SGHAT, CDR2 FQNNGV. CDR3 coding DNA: TGTGCCAGCAGCCCGAGGGACCCCACAGATACGCAGTATTTT. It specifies CASSPRDPTDTQYF.

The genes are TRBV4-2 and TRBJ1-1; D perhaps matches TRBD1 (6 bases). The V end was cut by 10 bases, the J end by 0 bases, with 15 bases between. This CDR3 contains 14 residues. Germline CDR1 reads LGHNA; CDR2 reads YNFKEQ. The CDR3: CAISDSTMNTEAFF. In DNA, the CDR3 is TGTGCCATCTCGGACAGCACCATGAACACTGAAGCTTTCTTT.

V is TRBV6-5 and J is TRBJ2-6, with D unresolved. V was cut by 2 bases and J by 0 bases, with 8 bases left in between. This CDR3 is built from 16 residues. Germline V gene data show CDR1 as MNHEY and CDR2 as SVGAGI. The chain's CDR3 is CASSYADGSGANVLTF. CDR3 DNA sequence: TGTGCCAGCAGTTACGCTGACGGCTCTGGGGCCAACGTCCTGACTTTC.

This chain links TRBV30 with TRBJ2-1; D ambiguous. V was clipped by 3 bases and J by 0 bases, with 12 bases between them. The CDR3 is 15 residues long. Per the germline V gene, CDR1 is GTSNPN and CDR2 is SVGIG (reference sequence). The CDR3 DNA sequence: TGTGCCTGGAGGCGTGGCGGAAGCTCCTACAATGAGCAGTTCTTC. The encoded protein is CAWRRGGSSYNEQFF.

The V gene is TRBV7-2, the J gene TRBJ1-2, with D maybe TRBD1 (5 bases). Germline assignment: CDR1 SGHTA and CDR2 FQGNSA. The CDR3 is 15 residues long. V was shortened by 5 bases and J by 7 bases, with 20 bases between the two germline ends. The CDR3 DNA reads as TGTGCCAGCAGCGTCGCCAGGGCCGGGGGAGGTGGCTACACCTTC. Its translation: CASSVARAGGGGYTF.

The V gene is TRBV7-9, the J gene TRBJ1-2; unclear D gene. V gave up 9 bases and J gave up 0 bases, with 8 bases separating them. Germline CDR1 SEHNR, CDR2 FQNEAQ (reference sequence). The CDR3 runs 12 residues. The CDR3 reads CASSASNYGYTF. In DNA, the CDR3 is TGTGCCAGTTCGGCATCTAACTATGGCTACACCTTC.